This TCR beta chain was found in a study of post-analysis software for immune sequencing data. Study-level background: The disease courses covered relapsing-remitting, secondary progressive and progressive-relapsing multiple sclerosis.

This clonotype was counted many times. What it binds is not known. V lost 3 bases, J lost 6 bases, and 14 bases stayed unmatched. Germline CDR1 and CDR2: MGHDK and SYGVNS. CDR3 size: 16 residues. Unique molecular identifiers had been added to the TCR beta cDNA libraries. When about 0.9 to 11 million T cells were used, they gave about 540,000 cDNA molecules. TCRdb recomputed calls from the PCR reads with MiXCR, one row per CDR3 protein. The table includes about 200,000 distinct CDR3 sequences, around 30% detected once. Points from the study as a whole: Relative to controls, patients with multiple sclerosis showed significantly lower normalized Chao1 diversity. Relative to controls, patients had five TRBV segments at higher frequency, with TRBV5-6, TRBV5-1 and TRBV20-1 among these.

The source material was blood. This clonotype originated in a girl aged 2-17 years with multiple sclerosis. The genes are TRBV25-1 and TRBJ2-7; 7 bases are a match to TRBD2. The DNA for the CDR3 is TGTGCCAGCAGTGATTGGGTTGGGGGGAGGGCCGGCGAGCAGTACTTC. It yields the protein CASSDWVGGRAGEQYF.